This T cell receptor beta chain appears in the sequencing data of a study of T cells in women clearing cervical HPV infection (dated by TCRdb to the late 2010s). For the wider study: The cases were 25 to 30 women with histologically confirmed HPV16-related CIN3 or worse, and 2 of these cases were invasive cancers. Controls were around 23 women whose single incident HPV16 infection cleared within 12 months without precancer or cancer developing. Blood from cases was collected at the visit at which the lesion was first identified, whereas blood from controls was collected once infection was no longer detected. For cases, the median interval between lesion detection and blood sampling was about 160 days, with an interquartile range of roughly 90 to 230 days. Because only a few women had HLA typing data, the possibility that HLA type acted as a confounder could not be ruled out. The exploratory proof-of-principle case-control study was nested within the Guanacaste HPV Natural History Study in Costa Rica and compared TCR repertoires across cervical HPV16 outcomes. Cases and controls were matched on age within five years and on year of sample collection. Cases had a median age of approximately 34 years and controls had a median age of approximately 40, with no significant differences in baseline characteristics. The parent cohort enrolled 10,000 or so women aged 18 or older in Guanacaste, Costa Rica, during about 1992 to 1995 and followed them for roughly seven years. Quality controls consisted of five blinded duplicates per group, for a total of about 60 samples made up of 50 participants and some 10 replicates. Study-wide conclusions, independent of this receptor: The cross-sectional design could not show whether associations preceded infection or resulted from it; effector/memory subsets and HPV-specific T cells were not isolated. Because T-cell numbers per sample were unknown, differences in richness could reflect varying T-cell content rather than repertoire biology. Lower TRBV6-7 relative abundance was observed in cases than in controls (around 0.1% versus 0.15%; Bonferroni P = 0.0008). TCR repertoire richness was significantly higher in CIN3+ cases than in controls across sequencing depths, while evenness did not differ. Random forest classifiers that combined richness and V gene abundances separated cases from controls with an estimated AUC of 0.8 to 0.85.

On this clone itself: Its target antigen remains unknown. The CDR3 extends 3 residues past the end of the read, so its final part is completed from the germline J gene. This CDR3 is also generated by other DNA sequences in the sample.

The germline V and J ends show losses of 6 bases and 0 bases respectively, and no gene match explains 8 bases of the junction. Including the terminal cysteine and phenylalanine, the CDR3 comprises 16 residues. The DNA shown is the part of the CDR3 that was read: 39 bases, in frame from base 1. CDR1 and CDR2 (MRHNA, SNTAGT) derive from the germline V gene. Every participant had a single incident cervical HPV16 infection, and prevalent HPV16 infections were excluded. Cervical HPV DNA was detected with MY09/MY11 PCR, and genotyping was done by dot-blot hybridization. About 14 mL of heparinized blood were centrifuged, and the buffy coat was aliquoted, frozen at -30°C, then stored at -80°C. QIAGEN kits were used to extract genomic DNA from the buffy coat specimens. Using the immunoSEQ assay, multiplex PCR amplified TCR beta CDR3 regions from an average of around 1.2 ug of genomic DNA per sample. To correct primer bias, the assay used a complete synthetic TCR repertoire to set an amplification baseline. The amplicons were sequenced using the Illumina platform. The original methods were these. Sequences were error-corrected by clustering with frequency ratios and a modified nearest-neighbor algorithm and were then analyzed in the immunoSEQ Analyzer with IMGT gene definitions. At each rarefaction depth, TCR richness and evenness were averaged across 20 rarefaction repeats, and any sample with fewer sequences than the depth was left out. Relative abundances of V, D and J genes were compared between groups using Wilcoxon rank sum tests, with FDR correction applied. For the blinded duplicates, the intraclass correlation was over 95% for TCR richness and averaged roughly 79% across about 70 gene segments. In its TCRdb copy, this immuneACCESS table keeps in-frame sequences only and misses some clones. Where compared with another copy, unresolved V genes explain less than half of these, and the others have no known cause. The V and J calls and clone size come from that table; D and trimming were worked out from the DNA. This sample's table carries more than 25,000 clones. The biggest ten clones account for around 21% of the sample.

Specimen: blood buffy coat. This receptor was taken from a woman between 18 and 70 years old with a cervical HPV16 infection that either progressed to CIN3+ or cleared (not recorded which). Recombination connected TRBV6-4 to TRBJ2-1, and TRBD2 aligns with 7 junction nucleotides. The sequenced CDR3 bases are TGTGCCAGCAGCGGCCTTCGCGGGAGCTCCTACAATGAG. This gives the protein CASSGLRGSSYNE. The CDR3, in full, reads CASSGLRGSSYNEQFF.